The 11 T cell receptor beta chains below were found in one sample sequenced in a study of blood T cell repertoires in COVID-19. The method was immunoSEQ multiplex PCR; TCRdb's version includes in-frame clones alone and lacks a portion of them. Altogether about 68,000 clones are present, about four fifths being singletons, with the ten largest covering about 10%. The sample taken for sequencing was peripheral blood. These receptors all stem from a middle-aged man with active COVID-19.

The DNA for the CDR3 is TGTGCCACCAGCAGATCCCTGGGGACAGGGAGCGAGCAGTACTTC. Translating it yields CATSRSLGTGSEQYF. V gene TRBV15 combines with J gene TRBJ2-7; TRBD1 agrees at 9 bases. The germline V gene encodes CDR1 LNHNV and CDR2 YYDKDF (reference sequence). The CDR3 has 15 amino acids. J lost 6 bases, V lost 2 bases, and 8 bases had no gene match.

V gene TRBV9 combines with J gene TRBJ2-1; 7 positions agree with TRBD1. CDR3 size: 15 residues. The V and J ends lost 1 base and 1 base, in that order; junction bases with no gene match: 2. CDR1 and CDR2 from the germline V gene are SGDLS and YYNGEE. The CDR3 loop reads CASSVQGDSYNEQFF. CDR3 bases: TGTGCCAGCAGCGTACAGGGGGATTCCTACAATGAGCAGTTCTTC.

This chain connects TRBV3-1 (or the pseudogene TRBV3-2) to TRBJ1-2, with TRBD1 as a possible D gene (6 bases). V was pared by 5 bases and J by 3 bases, with 7 bases between. The V gene's germline CDR1 is LGHDT and CDR2 YNNKEL (reference sequence). The CDR3 has 12 residues. CDR3: CASSTGYYGYTF. For the CDR3, the DNA is TGTGCCAGCAGCACAGGGTACTATGGCTACACCTTC.

The chain combines TRBV5-1 with TRBJ1-5, with TRBD1 as a possible D gene (5 bases). The V and J ends lost 1 base and 7 bases respectively, with 12 bases between them. The germline CDR1 and CDR2 sequences are SGHRS and YFSETQ. The CDR3 totals 14 residues. CDR3 amino acids: CASSLNGGGQPQHF. The CDR3 coding sequence is TGCGCCAGCAGCTTGAATGGGGGGGGGCAGCCCCAGCATTTT.

This chain's CDR3 is CAIPRASGNEQFF. The CDR3 DNA follows: TGTGCCATCCCAAGGGCTAGCGGCAATGAGCAGTTCTTC. The chain links TRBV2 to TRBJ2-1; 7 bases agree with TRBD2. V shed 10 bases and J 6 bases; nucleotides not matched to a gene: 9. This CDR3 comprises 13 residues. Germline CDR1 reads SNHLY; CDR2 reads FYNNEI.

The chain couples TRBV4-1 to TRBJ1-5; D ambiguous. The V end lost 4 bases, the J end lost 2 bases, and 12 bases lay between the germline ends. CDR3 length: 15 amino acids. Germline-derived CDR1 and CDR2 are MGHRA and YSYEKL. The CDR3 region has the DNA TGCGCCAGCAGCCCCCTGACCGAGGGCAATCAGCCCCAGCATTTT. Encoded protein: CASSPLTEGNQPQHF.

The chain combines TRBV4-2 with TRBJ1-4; D unresolved. Germline lookup yields CDR1 LGHNA and CDR2 YNFKEQ. V was pared by 0 bases and J by 8 bases, with 10 bases between. This CDR3 region has 14 residues. CDR3 residues: CASSQDWAIEKLFF. CDR3 nucleotides: TGTGCCAGCAGCCAAGACTGGGCCATCGAAAAACTGTTTTTT.

This clone was seen a handful of times. The V and J genes are TRBV5-8 and TRBJ1-2; D unresolved. The V and J ends lost 3 bases and 9 bases respectively, with 9 bases between them. This CDR3 has 11 residues. The germline gives CDR1 SGHTS, CDR2 YDEGEE. CDR3 loop: CASSSAYSYTF. The CDR3 DNA reads TGTGCCAGCAGCTCCGCATACAGCTACACCTTC.

The rearrangement links TRBV7-8 to TRBJ1-6, with TRBD1 identical over 8 bases. Trimming removed 1 base from V and 9 bases from J; junction bases left unmatched: 2. Germline loops: CDR1 SGHVS, CDR2 FQNEAQ. This CDR3 has 14 amino acids. The CDR3 protein is CASSLGQGSSPLHF. The DNA for the CDR3 is TGTGCCAGCAGCTTAGGACAGGGGAGTTCACCCCTCCACTTT.

The chain has TRBV6-5 and TRBJ1-2, with unresolved D. V lost 7 bases and J 9 bases, leaving 15 bases between the germline ends. Germline V gives CDR1 MNHEY, CDR2 SVGAGI. The CDR3 extends over 12 amino acids. The CDR3 sequence: CASTTSGYSYTF. CDR3 coding DNA: TGTGCCAGCACCACCAGCGGGTATAGCTACACCTTC.

This clone was detected only once. The chain carries TRBV6-8 and TRBJ1-1, with TRBD1 matching over 7 bases. V was pared by 8 bases and J by 4 bases, with 10 bases of the junction left unmatched. This CDR3 is built from 14 residues. Germline V gene sequence: CDR1 MNHGY, CDR2 SAAAGT. CDR3 coding DNA: TGTGCCAGCGGGGGCCGGAGACAGGGCACTGAAGCTTTCTTT. It codes for CASGGRRQGTEAFF.